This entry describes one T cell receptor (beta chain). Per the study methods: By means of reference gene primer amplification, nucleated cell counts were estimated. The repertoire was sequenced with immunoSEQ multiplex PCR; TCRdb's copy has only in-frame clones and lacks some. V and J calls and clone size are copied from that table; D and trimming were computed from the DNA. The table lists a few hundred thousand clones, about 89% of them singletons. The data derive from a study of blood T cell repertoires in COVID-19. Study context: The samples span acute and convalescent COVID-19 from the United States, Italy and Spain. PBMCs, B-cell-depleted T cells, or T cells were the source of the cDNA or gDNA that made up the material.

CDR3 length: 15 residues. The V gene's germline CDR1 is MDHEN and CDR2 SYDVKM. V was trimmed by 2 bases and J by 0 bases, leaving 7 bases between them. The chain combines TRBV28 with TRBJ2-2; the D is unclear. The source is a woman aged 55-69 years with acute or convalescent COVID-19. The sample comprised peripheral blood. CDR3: CASSLATTNTGELFF. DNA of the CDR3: TGTGCCAGCAGTTTAGCGACAACGAACACCGGGGAGCTGTTTTTT. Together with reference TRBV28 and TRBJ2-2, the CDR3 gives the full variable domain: DVKVTQSSRYLVKRTGEKVFLECVQDMDHENMFWYRQDPGLGLRLIYFSYDVKMKEKGDIPEGYSVSREKKERFSLILESASTNQTSMYLCASSLATTNTGELFFGEGSRLTVL.